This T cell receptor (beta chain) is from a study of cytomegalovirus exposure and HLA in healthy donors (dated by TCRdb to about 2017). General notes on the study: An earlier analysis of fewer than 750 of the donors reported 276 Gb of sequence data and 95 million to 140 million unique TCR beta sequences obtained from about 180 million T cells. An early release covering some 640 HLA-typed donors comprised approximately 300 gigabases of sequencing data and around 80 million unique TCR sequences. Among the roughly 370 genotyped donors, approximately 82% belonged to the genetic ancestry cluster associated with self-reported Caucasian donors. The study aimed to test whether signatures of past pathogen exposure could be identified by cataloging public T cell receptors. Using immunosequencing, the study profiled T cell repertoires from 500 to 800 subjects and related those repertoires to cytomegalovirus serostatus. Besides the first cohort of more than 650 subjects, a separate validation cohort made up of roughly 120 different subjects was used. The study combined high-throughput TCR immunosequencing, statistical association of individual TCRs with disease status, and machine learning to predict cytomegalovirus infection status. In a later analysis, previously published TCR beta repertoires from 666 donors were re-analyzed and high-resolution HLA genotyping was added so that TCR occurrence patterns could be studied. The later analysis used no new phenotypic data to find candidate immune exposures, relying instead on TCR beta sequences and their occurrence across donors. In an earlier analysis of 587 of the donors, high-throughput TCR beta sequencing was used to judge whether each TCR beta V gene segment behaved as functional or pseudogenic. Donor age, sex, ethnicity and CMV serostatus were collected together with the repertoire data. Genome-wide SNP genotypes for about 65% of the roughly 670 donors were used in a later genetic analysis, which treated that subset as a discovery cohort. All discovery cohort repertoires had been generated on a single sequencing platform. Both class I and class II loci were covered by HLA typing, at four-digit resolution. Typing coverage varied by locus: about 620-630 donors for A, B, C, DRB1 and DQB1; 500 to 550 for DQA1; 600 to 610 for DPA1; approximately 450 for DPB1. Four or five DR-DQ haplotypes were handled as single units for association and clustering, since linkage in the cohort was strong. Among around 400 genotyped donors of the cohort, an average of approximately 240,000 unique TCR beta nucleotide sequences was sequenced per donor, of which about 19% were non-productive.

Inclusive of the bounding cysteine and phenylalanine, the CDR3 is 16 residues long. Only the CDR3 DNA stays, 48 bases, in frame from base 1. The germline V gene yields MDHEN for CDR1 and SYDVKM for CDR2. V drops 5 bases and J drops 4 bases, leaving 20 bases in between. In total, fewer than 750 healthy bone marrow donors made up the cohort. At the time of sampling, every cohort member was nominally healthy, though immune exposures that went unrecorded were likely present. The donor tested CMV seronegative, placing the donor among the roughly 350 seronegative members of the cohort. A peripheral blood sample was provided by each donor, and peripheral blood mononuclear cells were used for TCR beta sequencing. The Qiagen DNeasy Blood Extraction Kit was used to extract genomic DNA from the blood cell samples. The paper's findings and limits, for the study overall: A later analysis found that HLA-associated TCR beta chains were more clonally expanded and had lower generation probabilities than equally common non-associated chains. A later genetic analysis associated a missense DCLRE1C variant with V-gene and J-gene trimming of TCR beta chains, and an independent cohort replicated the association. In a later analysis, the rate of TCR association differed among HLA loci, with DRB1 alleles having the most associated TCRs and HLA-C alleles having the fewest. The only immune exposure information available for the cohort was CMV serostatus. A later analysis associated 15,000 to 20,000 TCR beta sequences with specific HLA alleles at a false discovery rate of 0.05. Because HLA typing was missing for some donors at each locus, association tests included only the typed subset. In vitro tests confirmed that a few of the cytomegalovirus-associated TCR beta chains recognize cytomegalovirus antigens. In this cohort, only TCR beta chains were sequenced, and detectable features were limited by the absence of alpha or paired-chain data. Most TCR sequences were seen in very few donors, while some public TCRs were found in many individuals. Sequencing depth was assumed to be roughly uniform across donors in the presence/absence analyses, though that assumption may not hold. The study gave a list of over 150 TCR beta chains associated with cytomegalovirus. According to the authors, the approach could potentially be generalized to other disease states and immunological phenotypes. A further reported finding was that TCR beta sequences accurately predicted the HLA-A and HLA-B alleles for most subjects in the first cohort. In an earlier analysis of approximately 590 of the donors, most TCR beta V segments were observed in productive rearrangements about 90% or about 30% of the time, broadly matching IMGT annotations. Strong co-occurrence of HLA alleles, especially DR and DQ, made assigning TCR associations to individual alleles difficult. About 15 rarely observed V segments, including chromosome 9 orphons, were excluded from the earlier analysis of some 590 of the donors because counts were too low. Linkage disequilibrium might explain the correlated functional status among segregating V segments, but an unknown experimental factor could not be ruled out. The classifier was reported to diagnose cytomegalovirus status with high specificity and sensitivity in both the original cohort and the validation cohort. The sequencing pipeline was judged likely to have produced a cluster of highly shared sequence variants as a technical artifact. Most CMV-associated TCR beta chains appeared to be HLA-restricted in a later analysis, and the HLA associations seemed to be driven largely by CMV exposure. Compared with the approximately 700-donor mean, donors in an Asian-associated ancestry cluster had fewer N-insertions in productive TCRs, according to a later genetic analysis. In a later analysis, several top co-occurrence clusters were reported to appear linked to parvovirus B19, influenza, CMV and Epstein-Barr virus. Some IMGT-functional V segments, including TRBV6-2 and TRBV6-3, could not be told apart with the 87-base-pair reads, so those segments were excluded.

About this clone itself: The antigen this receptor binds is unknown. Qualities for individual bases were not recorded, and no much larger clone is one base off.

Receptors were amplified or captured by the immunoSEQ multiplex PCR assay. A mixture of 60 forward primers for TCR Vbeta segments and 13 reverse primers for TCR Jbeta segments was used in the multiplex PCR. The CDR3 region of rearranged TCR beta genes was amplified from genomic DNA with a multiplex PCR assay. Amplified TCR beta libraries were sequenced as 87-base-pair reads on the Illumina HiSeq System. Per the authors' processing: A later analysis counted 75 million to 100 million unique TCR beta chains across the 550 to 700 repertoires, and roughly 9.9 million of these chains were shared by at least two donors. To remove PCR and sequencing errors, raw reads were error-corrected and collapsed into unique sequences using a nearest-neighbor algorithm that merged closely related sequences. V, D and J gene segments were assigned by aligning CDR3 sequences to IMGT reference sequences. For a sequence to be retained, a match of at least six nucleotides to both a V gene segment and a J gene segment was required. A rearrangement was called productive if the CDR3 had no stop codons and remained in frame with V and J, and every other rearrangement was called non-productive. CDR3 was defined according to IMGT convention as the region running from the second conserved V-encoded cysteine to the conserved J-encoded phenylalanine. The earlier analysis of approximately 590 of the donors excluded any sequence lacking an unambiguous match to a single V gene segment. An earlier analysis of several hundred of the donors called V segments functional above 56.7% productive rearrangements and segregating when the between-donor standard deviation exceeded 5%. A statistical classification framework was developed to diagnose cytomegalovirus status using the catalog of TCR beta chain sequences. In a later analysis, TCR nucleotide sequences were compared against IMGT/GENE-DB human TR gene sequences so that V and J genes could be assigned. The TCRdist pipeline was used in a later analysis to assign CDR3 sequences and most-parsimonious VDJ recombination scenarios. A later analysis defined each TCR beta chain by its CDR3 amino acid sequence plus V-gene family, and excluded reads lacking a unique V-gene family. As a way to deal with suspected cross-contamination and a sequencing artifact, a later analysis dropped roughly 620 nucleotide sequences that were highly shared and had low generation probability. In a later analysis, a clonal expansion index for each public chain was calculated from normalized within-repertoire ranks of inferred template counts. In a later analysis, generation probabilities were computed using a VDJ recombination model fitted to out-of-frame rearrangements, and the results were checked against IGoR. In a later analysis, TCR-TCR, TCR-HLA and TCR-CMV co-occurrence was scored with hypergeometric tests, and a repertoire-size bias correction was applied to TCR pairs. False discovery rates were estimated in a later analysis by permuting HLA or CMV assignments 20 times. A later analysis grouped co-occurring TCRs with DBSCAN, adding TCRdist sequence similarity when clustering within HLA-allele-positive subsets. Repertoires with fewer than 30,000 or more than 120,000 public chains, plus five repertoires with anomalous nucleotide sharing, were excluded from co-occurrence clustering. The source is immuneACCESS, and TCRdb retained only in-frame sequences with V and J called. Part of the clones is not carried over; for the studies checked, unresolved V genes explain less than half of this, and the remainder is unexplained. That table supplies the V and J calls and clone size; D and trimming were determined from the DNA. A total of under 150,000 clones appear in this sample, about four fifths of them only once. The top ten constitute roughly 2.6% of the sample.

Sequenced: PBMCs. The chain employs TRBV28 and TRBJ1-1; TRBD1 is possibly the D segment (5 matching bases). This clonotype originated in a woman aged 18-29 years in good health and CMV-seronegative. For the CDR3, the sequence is CASSLPRGLGGTEAFF. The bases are TGTGCCAGCAGTCTCCCGCGGGGTCTTGGGGGCACTGAAGCTTTCTTT.